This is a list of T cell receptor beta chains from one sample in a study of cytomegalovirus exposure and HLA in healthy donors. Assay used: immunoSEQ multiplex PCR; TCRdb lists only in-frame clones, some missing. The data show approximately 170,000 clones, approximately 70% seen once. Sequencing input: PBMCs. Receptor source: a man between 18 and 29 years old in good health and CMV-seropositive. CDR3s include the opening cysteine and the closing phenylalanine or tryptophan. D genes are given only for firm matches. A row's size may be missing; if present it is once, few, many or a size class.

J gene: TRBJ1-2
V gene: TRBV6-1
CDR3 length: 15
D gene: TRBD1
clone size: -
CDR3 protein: CASREAGTGGYGYTF
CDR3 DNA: TGTGCCAGCAGAGAAGCCGGGACAGGGGGCTATGGCTACACCTTC

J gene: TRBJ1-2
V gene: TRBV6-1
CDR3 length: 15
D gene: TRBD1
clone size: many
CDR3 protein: CASSEEGQGVSGYTF
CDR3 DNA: TGTGCCAGCAGCGAAGAGGGACAGGGTGTCTCCGGCTACACCTTC

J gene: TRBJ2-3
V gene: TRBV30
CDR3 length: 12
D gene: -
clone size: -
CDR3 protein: CAWRALTDTQYF
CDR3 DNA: TGTGCCTGGAGGGCATTAACAGATACGCAGTATTTT

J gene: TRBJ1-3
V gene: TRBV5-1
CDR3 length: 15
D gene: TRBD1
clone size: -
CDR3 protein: CASSSGTGGGNTIYF
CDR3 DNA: TGCGCCAGCAGTTCGGGGACAGGGGGTGGAAACACCATATATTTT

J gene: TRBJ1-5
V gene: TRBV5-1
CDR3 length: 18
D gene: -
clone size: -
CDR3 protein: CASSPMPGGLLKGQPQHF
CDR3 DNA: TGCGCCAGCAGCCCTATGCCCGGCGGGCTCCTAAAAGGTCAGCCCCAGCATTTT

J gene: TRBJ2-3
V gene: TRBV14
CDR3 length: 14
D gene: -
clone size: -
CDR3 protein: CASSQDLSADTQYF
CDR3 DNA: TGTGCCAGCAGCCAAGATCTATCGGCAGATACGCAGTATTTT

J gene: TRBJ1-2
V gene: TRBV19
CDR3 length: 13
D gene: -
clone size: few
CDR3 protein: CASNLQTGYGYTF
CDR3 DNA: TGTGCCAGTAACCTCCAGACGGGCTATGGCTACACCTTC

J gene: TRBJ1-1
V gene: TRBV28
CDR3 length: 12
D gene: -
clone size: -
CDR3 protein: CASRGVNTEAFF
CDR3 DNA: TGTGCCAGCAGAGGAGTGAACACTGAAGCTTTCTTT

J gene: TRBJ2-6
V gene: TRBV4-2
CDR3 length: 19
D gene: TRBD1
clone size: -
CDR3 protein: CASSQGRDRGNSGANVLTF
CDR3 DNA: TGTGCCAGCAGCCAAGGCCGGGACAGGGGAAACTCTGGGGCCAACGTCCTGACTTTC

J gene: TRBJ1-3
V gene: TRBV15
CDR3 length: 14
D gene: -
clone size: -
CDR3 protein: CATSRGAPGNTIYF
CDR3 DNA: TGTGCCACCAGCAGAGGAGCACCTGGAAACACCATATATTTT

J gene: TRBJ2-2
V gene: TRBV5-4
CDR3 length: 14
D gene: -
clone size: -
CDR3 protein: CASSLDSLRGELFF
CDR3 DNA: TGTGCCAGCAGCTTGGACTCTTTAAGAGGGGAGCTGTTTTTT

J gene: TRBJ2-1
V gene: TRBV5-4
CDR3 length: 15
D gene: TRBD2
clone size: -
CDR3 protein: CASSLKLAGAFEQFF
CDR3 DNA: TGTGCCAGCAGCTTGAAACTAGCGGGGGCATTCGAGCAGTTCTTC

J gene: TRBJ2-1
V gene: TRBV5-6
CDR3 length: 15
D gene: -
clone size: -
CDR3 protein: CASSWAGVGYNEQFF
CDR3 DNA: TGTGCCAGCAGCTGGGCAGGGGTGGGCTACAATGAGCAGTTCTTC

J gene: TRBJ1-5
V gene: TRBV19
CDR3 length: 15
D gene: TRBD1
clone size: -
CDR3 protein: CASSIGTGVSQPQHF
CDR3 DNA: TGTGCCAGTAGTATTGGGACAGGGGTAAGTCAGCCCCAGCATTTT

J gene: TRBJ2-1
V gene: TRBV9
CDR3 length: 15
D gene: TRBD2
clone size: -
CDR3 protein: CASSAGGSSYNEQFF
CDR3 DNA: TGTGCCAGCAGCGCCGGGGGGAGCTCCTACAATGAGCAGTTCTTC

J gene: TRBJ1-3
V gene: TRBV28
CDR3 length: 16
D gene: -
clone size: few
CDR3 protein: CASTRTLGNSGNTIYF
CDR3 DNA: TGTGCCAGCACCAGGACACTTGGGAACTCTGGAAACACCATATATTTT

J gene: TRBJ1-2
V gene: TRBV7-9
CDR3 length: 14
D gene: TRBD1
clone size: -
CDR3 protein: CASSSSTGDRGYTF
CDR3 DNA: TGTGCCAGCAGCTCCTCCACAGGGGACAGGGGCTACACCTTC

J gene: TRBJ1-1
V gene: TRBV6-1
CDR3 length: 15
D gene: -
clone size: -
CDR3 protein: CASKGYRAGNTEAFF
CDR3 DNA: TGTGCCAGCAAGGGTTACAGGGCAGGGAACACTGAAGCTTTCTTT

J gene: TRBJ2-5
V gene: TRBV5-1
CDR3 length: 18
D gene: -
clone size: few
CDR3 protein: CASSFPIGTTGVRETQYF
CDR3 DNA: TGCGCCAGCAGCTTCCCAATTGGAACGACAGGCGTAAGAGAGACCCAGTACTTC

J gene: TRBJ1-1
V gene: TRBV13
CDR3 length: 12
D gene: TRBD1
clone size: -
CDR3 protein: CASSPGTGEAFF
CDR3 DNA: TGTGCCAGCAGCCCCGGGACAGGGGAAGCTTTCTTT

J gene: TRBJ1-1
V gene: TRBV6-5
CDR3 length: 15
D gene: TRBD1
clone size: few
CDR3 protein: CASTWTGGLNTEAFF
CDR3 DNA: TGTGCCAGCACCTGGACAGGGGGCCTGAACACTGAAGCTTTCTTT

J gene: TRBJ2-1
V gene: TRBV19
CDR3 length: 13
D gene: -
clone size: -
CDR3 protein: CASSIEGRGEQFF
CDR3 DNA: TGTGCCAGTAGTATAGAGGGAAGGGGCGAGCAGTTCTTC

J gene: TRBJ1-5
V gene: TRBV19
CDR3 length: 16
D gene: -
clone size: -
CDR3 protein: CASSLPAGQRNQPQHF
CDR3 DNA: TGTGCCAGTAGTCTACCAGCGGGACAACGGAATCAGCCCCAGCATTTT

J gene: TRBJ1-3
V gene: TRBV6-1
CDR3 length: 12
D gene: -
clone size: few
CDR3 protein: CASSEQGNTIYF
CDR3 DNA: TGTGCCAGCAGTGAACAAGGAAACACCATATATTTT

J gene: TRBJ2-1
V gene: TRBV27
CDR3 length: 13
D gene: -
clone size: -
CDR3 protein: CASSTRGYNEQFF
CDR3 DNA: TGTGCCAGCAGTACCCGGGGGTACAATGAGCAGTTCTTC

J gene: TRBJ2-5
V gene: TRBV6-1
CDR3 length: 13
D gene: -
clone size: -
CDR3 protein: CASSEWPQETQYF
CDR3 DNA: TGTGCCAGCAGTGAATGGCCTCAAGAGACCCAGTACTTC

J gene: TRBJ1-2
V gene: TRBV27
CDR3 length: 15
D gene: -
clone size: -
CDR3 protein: CASSLSGGPYYGYTF
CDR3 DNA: TGTGCCAGCAGTTTATCGGGGGGTCCCTACTATGGCTACACCTTC

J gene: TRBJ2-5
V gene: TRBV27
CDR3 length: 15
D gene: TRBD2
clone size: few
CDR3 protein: CASSSLAGGEETQYF
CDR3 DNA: TGTGCCAGCAGTTCACTAGCGGGAGGGGAAGAGACCCAGTACTTC

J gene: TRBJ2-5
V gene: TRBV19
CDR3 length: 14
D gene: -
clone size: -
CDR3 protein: CASSTAGRQETQYF
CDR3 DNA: TGTGCCAGTAGTACCGCAGGGAGGCAAGAGACCCAGTACTTC

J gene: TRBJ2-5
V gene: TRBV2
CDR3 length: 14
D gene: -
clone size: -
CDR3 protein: CASRGSSGRETQYF
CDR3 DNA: TGTGCCAGCAGGGGGTCGTCCGGGAGAGAGACCCAGTACTTC

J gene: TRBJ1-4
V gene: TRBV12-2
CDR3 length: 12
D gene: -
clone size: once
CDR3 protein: CASRPPGGKLFF
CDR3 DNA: TGTGCAAGTCGCCCCCCGGGTGGAAAACTGTTTTTT

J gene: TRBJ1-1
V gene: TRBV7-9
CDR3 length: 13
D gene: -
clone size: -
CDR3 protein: CATSGESLGEAFF
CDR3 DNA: TGTGCCACCTCGGGGGAGTCGCTGGGTGAAGCTTTCTTT

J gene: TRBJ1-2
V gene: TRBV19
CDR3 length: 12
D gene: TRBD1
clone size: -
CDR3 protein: CASHRGPLGYTF
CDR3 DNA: TGTGCCAGTCACAGGGGCCCCCTGGGCTACACCTTC

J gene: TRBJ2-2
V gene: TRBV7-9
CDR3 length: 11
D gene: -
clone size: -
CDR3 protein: CASSPYGELFF
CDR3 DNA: TGTGCCAGCAGCCCCTACGGGGAGCTGTTTTTT

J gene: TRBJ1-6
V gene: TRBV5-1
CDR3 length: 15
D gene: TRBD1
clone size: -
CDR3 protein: CASRRQGRSDSPLHF
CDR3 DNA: TGCGCCAGCAGACGACAGGGTCGATCGGATTCACCCCTCCACTTT

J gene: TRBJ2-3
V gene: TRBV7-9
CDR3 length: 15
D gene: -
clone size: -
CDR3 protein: CASSLVSRASDTQYF
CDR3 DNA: TGTGCCAGCAGCTTAGTATCCAGGGCCTCAGATACGCAGTATTTT

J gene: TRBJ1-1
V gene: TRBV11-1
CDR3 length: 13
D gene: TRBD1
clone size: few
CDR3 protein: CASTGQGDTEAFF
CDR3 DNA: TGTGCCAGCACGGGACAGGGGGACACTGAAGCTTTCTTT

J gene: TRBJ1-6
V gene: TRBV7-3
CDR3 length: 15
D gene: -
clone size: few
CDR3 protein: CASSLYDGANSPLHF
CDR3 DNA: TGTGCCAGCAGCTTATATGACGGAGCTAATTCACCCCTCCACTTT

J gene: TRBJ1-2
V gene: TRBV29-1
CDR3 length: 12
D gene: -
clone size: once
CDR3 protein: CSVDKGQVGYTF
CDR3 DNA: TGCAGCGTTGATAAGGGACAAGTTGGCTACACCTTC

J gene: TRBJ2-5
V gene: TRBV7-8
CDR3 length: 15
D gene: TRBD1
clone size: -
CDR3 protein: CASSLWTGQGKTQYF
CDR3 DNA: TGTGCCAGCAGCTTATGGACGGGACAGGGGAAGACCCAGTACTTC

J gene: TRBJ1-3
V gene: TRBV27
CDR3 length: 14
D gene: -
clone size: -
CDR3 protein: CASSKTGSGNTIYF
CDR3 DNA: TGTGCCAGCAGTAAAACAGGGTCTGGAAACACCATATATTTT

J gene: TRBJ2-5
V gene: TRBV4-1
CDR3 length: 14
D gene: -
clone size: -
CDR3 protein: CASSQEPPPGTQYF
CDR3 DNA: TGCGCCAGCAGCCAAGAGCCTCCCCCCGGGACCCAGTACTTC

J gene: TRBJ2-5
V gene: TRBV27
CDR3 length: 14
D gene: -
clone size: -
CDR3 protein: CASSLARGRETQYF
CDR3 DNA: TGTGCCAGCAGTTTGGCCAGGGGACGAGAGACCCAGTACTTC

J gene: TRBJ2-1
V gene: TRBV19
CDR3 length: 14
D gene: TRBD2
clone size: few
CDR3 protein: CASTSGRAINEQFF
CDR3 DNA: TGTGCCAGTACTAGCGGGAGAGCAATCAATGAGCAGTTCTTC

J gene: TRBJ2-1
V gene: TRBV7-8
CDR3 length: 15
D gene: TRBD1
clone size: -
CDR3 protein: CASSSDDRGRPEQFF
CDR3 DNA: TGTGCCAGCAGCTCCGACGACAGGGGGCGGCCTGAGCAGTTCTTC

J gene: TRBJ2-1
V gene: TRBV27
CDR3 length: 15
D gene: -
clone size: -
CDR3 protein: CASTQEGHGYNEQFF
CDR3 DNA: TGTGCCAGCACCCAAGAGGGACACGGGTACAATGAGCAGTTCTTC

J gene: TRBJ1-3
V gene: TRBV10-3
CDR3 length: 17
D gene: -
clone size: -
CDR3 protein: CAISEKGTGKKGNTIYF
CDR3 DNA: TGTGCCATCAGTGAAAAAGGCACAGGGAAAAAGGGAAACACCATATATTTT

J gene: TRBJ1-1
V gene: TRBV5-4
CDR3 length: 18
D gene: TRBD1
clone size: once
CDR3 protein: CASSQGGGLSRGNTEAFF
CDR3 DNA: TGTGCCAGCAGTCAGGGGGGCGGGTTAAGTAGGGGGAACACTGAAGCTTTCTTT

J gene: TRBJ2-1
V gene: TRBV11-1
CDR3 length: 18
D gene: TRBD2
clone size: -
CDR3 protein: CASSPGTSGSNIINEQFF
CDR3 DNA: TGTGCCAGCAGCCCCGGGACTAGCGGGAGTAACATCATCAATGAGCAGTTCTTC

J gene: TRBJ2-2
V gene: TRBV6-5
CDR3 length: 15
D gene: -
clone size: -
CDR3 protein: CASSRSGATGGELFF
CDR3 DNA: TGTGCCAGCAGCCGAAGCGGAGCCACCGGCGGGGAGCTGTTTTTT

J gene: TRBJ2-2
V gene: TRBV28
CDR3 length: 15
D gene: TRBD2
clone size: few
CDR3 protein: CASSLEREKDGELFF
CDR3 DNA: TGTGCCAGCAGTTTGGAGCGGGAGAAAGACGGGGAGCTGTTTTTT

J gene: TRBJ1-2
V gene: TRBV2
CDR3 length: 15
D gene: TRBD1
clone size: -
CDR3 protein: CASSAQGQGVAGYTF
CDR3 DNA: TGTGCCAGCAGTGCCCAAGGACAGGGAGTCGCCGGCTACACCTTC

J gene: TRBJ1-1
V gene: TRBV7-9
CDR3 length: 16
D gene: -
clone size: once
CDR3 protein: CASSLGGLARNTEAFF
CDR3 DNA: TGTGCCAGCAGCTTAGGGGGGCTAGCCAGGAACACTGAAGCTTTCTTT

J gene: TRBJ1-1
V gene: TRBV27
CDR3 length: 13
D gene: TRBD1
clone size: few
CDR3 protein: CASSFLRQGEAFF
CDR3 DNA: TGTGCCAGCAGTTTCCTCCGACAGGGGGAAGCTTTCTTT